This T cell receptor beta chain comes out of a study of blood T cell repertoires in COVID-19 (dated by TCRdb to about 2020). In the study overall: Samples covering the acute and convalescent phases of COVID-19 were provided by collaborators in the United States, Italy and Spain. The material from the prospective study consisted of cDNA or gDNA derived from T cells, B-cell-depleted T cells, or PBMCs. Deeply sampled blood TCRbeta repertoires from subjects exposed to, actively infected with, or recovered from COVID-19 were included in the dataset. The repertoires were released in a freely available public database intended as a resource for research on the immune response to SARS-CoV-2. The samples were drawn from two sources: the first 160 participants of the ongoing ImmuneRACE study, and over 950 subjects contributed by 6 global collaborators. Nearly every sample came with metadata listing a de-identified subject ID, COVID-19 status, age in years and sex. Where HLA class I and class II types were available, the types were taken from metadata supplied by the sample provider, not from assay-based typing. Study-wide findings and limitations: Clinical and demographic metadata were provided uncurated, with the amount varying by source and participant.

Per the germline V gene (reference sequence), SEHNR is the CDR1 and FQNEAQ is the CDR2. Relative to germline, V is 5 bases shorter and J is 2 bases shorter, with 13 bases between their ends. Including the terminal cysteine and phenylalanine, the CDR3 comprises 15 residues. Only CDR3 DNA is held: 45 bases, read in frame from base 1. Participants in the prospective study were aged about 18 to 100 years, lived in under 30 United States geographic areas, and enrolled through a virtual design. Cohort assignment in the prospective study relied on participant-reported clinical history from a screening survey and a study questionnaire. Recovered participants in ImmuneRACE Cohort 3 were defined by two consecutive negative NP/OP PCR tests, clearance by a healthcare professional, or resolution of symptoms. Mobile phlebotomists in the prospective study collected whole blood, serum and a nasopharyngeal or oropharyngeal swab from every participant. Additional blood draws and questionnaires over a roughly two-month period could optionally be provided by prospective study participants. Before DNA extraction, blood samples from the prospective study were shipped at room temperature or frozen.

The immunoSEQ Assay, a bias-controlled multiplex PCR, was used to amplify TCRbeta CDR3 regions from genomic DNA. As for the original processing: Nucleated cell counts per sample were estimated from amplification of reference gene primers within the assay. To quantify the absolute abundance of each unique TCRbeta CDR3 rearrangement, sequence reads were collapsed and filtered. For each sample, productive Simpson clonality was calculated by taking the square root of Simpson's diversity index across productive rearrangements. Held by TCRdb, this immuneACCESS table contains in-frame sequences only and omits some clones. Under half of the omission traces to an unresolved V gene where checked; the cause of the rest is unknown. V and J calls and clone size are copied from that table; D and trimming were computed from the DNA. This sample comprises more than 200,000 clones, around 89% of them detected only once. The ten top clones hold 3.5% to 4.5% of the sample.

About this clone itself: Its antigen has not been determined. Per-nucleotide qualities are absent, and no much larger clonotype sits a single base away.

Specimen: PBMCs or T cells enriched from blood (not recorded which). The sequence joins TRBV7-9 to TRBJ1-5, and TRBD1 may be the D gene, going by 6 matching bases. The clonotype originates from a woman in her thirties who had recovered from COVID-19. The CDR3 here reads CASSGRGIGNQPQHF. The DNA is TGTGCCAGCAGCGGCAGGGGAATAGGCAATCAGCCCCAGCATTTT. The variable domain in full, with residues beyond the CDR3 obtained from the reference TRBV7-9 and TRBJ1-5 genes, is DTGVSQNPRHKITKRGQNVTFRCDPISEHNRLYWYRQTLGQGPEFLTYFQNEAQLEKSRLLSDRFSAERPKGSFSTLEIQRTEQGDSAMYLCASSGRGIGNQPQHFGDGTRLSIL.